This T cell receptor (beta chain) was sequenced for a study of identical twins. With regard to this clonotype: Its antigen is unidentified.

Notes on the study in general: It was cross-sectional statistical analysis, not following the same donors, that the conclusions relied on. While abundant cord blood beta clonotypes carried fewer insertions, memory repertoires showed no such pattern.

Germline V gene data show CDR1 as DFQATT and CDR2 as SNEGSKA (reference sequence). The V gene end was trimmed by 2 bases and the J gene end by 2 bases; junction bases not matched to a gene: 3. There are 14 residues in the CDR3. Template switching added a universal primer binding site, and final cDNA carried unique molecular identifiers. Via MiXCR, TCRdb re-called the 5' RACE reads, giving one row per CDR3 protein. This table has just over 450,000 distinct CDR3 sequences, 14% appearing once. The sample was also linked to a second study, of yellow fever vaccine responses in identical twins. According to that study: Twins' vaccine T cell responses reportedly seemed partly convergent and partly personalized.

This TCR derives from a woman aged 18-29 years in good health. The chain couples TRBV20-1 to TRBJ1-5; 7 nucleotides align to TRBD1. The sequencing input was CD4+ T cells sorted from blood. CDR3 protein: CSARRQGGNQPQHF. The DNA of the CDR3 is TGCAGTGCTAGAAGACAGGGTGGCAATCAGCCCCAGCATTTT.